One sample yielded the 30 T cell receptor beta chains listed below, sequenced in a study of PD-L1 blockade in urothelial cancer (dated by TCRdb to 2016 to 2017). Library preparation used the immunoSEQ multiplex PCR assay. The table comes from immuneACCESS by way of TCRdb, which keeps in-frame sequences with V and J called. Part of the clones is missing from these tables; in studies checked, under half for an unresolved V gene and the rest for unknown reasons. This sample is represented by tens of thousands of clones; around 85% of them were singletons. About 6.7% of the sample is held by the ten biggest clonotypes. The sample's time point, from its label and the paper: pretreatment peripheral blood. The sample was PBMCs, taken around atezolizumab (anti-PD-L1) treatment. The receptors come from a man aged 40-55 years with urothelial cancer.

This clone was detected a few times. The V call is TRBV13, the J call TRBJ2-5; the match to TRBD1 covers 7 bases. V lost 4 bases, J lost 1 base, and 6 bases stayed unmatched. CDR1 is PRHDT and CDR2 is FYEKMQ in the germline V gene (reference sequence). CDR3 length: 15 amino acids. CDR3 coding DNA: TGTGCCAGCAGCTCCCCCCGGACAGGCCAAGAGACCCAGTACTTC. It yields the protein CASSSPRTGQETQYF.

The V gene is TRBV30, the J gene TRBJ2-5; 9 bases map to TRBD1. V shed 4 bases, J shed 5 bases, and the junction held 8 bases outside the gene matches. The CDR3 consists of 14 residues. CDR1 is GTSNPN and CDR2 is SVGIG in the germline V gene (reference sequence). The CDR3 reads CAWKVTGGGETQYF. The CDR3 DNA is TGTGCCTGGAAGGTAACAGGGGGCGGCGAGACCCAGTACTTC.

This chain joins TRBV10-1 and TRBJ1-5; TRBD1 might be the D (5 bases). This CDR3 contains 15 residues. Germline V gene lookup returns CDR1 WNHNN and CDR2 SYGVQD (reference sequence). V was shortened by 6 bases and J by 1 base, with 13 bases between the two germline ends. CDR3 in amino acids: CASRGTEGSNQPQHF. In nucleotides, the CDR3 is TGCGCCAGCAGAGGGACTGAGGGGAGCAATCAGCCCCAGCATTTT.

The chain carries TRBV7-6 and TRBJ2-5; no clear D. Trimming took off 5 bases at V and 4 bases at J, with 14 bases between the two ends. The length of the CDR3 is 14 residues. CDR1 is SGHVS, CDR2 FNYEAQ, per germline. CDR3 sequence (DNA): TGTGCCAGCAGCGGAGCAGCTAGAGGAGAGACCCAGTACTTC. This translates into CASSGAARGETQYF.

In its sample, this clone was seen many times. The rearrangement uses TRBV5-1 and TRBJ1-4, with TRBD1 as a possible D gene (6 bases). Trimming took 3 bases from V and 10 from J, leaving 22 bases between them. CDR3 length equals 16 residues. Germline V gene lookup returns CDR1 SGHRS and CDR2 YFSETQ. CDR3 nucleotide sequence: TGCGCCAGCAGCTGGGCTGACAGGTCATCGGCTAGAAAACTGTTTTTT. It is translated as CASSWADRSSARKLFF.

The DNA for the CDR3 is TGTGCCATTCGGGATGACACGCACTCTGGGGCCAACGTCCTGACTTTC. Translation gives CAIRDDTHSGANVLTF. The chain combines TRBV10-3 with TRBJ2-6, with TRBD2 as a possible D gene (5 bases). The CDR3 contains 16 residues. V lost 9 bases, J lost 0 bases, and 15 bases lay in between. The germline V gene has CDR1 ENHRY and CDR2 SYGVKD.

The rearrangement joins TRBV6-5 to TRBJ2-1, with 9 bases matching TRBD2. Germline CDR1 reads MNHEY; CDR2 reads SVGAGI. V shed 7 bases, J shed 2 bases, and the junction held 6 bases outside the gene matches. This CDR3 is 15 amino acids long. This CDR3 is CASKQAGGPYNEQFF. CDR3 nucleotide sequence: TGTGCCAGCAAACAAGCGGGAGGCCCCTACAATGAGCAGTTCTTC.

This chain's CDR3 is CASSFRRNQETQYF. The CDR3 DNA reads as TGTGCCAGCAGTTTTCGGCGGAACCAAGAGACCCAGTACTTC. V usage is TRBV28 and J usage is TRBJ2-5; unclear D gene. The V gene's germline CDR1 is MDHEN and CDR2 SYDVKM. The CDR3 has 14 amino acids. V shed 3 bases and J shed 0 bases, with 8 bases lying between them.

The chain carries TRBV28 and TRBJ2-5, with 8 bases matching TRBD1. J gave up 3 bases and V 3 bases, and 9 bases lay outside the gene matches. Germline V gene sequence: CDR1 MDHEN, CDR2 SYDVKM. The CDR3 loop spans 16 amino acids. The chain's CDR3 is CASSFGRGRPKETQYF. The CDR3 DNA reads TGTGCCAGCAGTTTCGGCAGGGGGCGCCCCAAAGAGACCCAGTACTTC.

The V gene is TRBV28, the J gene TRBJ2-2; 9 positions match TRBD2. The length of the CDR3 is 17 residues. V lost 3 bases, J lost 5 bases, and 10 bases stayed unmatched. CDR1 is MDHEN, CDR2 SYDVKM, per germline. CDR3 DNA sequence: TGTGCCAGCAGTTTGTGGGGGCCAGCGGGAGGAACCGGGGAGCTGTTTTTT. This gives the protein CASSLWGPAGGTGELFF. The full variable domain, its missing parts supplied by reference TRBV28 and TRBJ2-2, is DVKVTQSSRYLVKRTGEKVFLECVQDMDHENMFWYRQDPGLGLRLIYFSYDVKMKEKGDIPEGYSVSREKKERFSLILESASTNQTSMYLCASSLWGPAGGTGELFFGEGSRLTVL.

This clone was seen a single time. V usage is TRBV28 and J usage is TRBJ1-2; D remains ambiguous. Trimming removed 6 bases at V and 0 bases at J, with 11 bases between. In germline, CDR1 is MDHEN, CDR2 SYDVKM. This CDR3 contains 14 residues. The CDR3 loop is CASSPPGANYGYTF. Here the CDR3 DNA reads TGTGCCAGCAGCCCCCCGGGAGCTAACTATGGCTACACCTTC.

The table lists this clone with a few counts. The rearrangement uses TRBV7-9 and TRBJ2-1; TRBD2 matches 9 bases. After removal of 7 bases from V and 7 bases from J, the junction contained 8 bases not matched to a gene. The CDR3 is 14 residues long. Germline CDR1 and CDR2: SEHNR and FQNEAQ (reference sequence). Here the CDR3 DNA reads TGTGCCAGCATTAGCGGGGGAAAAAATAATGAGCAGTTCTTC. This encodes CASISGGKNNEQFF.

This clone showed up just once. This chain uses TRBV28 with TRBJ2-1, with TRBD2 matching over 7 bases. CDR3 length: 15 residues. V shed 3 bases, J shed 4 bases, and the junction held 6 bases outside the gene matches. Germline values: CDR1 MDHEN, CDR2 SYDVKM. The CDR3 sequence is CASSLSGEGYNEQFF. As DNA, the CDR3 is TGTGCCAGCAGTTTGTCCGGGGAGGGGTACAATGAGCAGTTCTTC.

This clone was recorded a few times. This sequence joins TRBV28 and TRBJ1-2; TRBD1 matches at 8 bases. With 3 bases clipped from V and 1 base from J, the junction kept 4 bases outside the gene matches. Germline V lookup: CDR1 MDHEN, CDR2 SYDVKM. There are 15 residues in the CDR3. The CDR3 DNA sequence: TGTGCCAGCAGTTTCGGGGACAGGCTTAACTATGGCTACACCTTC. Amino acid sequence: CASSFGDRLNYGYTF.

The chain uses TRBV6-6 and TRBJ1-1; D ambiguous. Trimming left V 8 bases short and J 5 bases short, with 9 bases between. From germline, CDR1 is MNHNY and CDR2 SVGAGI (reference sequence). The CDR3 loop spans 11 amino acids. The CDR3 DNA follows: TGTGCCAGCGGAAAGACTACTGAAGCTTTCTTT. It codes for CASGKTTEAFF.

This clone turned up a few times. The V and J genes are TRBV5-1 and TRBJ1-1; the D is unclear. The length of the CDR3 is 11 residues. CDR1 and CDR2 (germline): SGHRS, YFSETQ. The V gene lost 3 bases and the J gene lost 2 bases, with 2 bases spanning the gap. The CDR3 loop is CASSSNTEAFF. Here the CDR3 DNA reads TGCGCCAGCAGCTCAAACACTGAAGCTTTCTTT.

The rearrangement links TRBV19 to TRBJ1-2; D unclear. From germline, CDR1 is LNHDA and CDR2 SQIVND (reference sequence). Trimming left V 6 bases short and J 0 bases short, with 8 bases between. The CDR3 length is 13 residues. Here the CDR3 DNA reads TGTGCCAGTAGGGAGAACGCTAACTATGGCTACACCTTC. Protein sequence: CASRENANYGYTF. The variable domain in full, with the rest retrieved from reference TRBV19 and TRBJ1-2, is DGGITQSPKYLFRKEGQNVTLSCEQNLNHDAMYWYRQDPGQGLRLIYYSQIVNDFQKGDIAEGYSVSREKKESFPLTVTSAQKNPTAFYLCASRENANYGYTFGSGTRLTVV.

The genes are TRBV9 and TRBJ1-2; 10 bases map to TRBD1. Germline CDR1 SGDLS, CDR2 YYNGEE. The CDR3 is made up of 14 amino acids. The V gene end was trimmed by 2 bases and the J gene end by 8 bases; junction bases not matched to a gene: 6. The DNA for the CDR3 is TGTGCCAGCAGCGTGGGACAGGGGATGGGGGGCTACACCTTC. Amino acids: CASSVGQGMGGYTF. The complete variable domain, with remaining parts taken from reference TRBV9 and TRBJ1-2, reads DSGVTQTPKHLITATGQRVTLRCSPRSGDLSVYWYQQSLDQGLQFLIQYYNGEERAKGNILERFSAQQFPDLHSELNLSSLELGDSALYFCASSVGQGMGGYTFGSGTRLTVV.

This chain connects TRBV30 to TRBJ2-1, with TRBD2 matching over 10 bases. This CDR3 has 17 residues. In germline, CDR1 is GTSNPN, CDR2 SVGIG (reference sequence). After removal of 0 bases from V and 6 bases from J, the junction contained 11 bases not matched to a gene. The CDR3 loop reads CAWSVWGSGRAVNEQFF. CDR3 nucleotide sequence: TGTGCCTGGAGTGTATGGGGAAGCGGGAGGGCCGTCAATGAGCAGTTCTTC.

The chain has TRBV4-3 and TRBJ1-2; 7 bases map to TRBD1. This CDR3 comprises 13 residues. Germline CDR1 reads LGHNA; CDR2 reads YSLEER. Unmatched junction bases numbered 3, after V lost 4 bases and J lost 4 bases. CDR3 sequence (DNA): TGCGCCAGCAGCCTAGGACAGGCCTATGGCTACACCTTC. Translating it yields CASSLGQAYGYTF.

V usage is TRBV30 and J usage is TRBJ1-1; no firm D call. The CDR3 spans 14 residues. Per germline, CDR1 GTSNPN and CDR2 SVGIG (reference sequence). V lost 3 bases and J 1 base, leaving 12 bases between the germline ends. The CDR3 loop reads CAWREGRANTEAFF. The CDR3 DNA is TGTGCCTGGAGGGAAGGGAGGGCGAACACTGAAGCTTTCTTT.

This clone rates as medium-sized. This CDR3 reads CASASGGPGQPQHF. In DNA form, the CDR3 reads TGTGCTAGTGCCTCAGGGGGCCCAGGTCAGCCCCAGCATTTT. The rearrangement joins TRBV12-5 to TRBJ1-5, with 8 bases matching TRBD1. The V gene end was trimmed by 7 bases and the J gene end by 6 bases; junction bases not matched to a gene: 8. The CDR3 extends over 14 amino acids. The V gene's germline CDR1 is LGHNT and CDR2 FRNRAP.

The rearrangement uses TRBV9 and TRBJ1-4; D might be TRBD1 (6 bases). V was trimmed by 0 bases and J by 4 bases, leaving 10 bases between them. CDR1 is SGDLS and CDR2 is YYNGEE in the germline V gene. The CDR3 covers 15 residues. CDR3 nucleotides: TGTGCCAGCAGCGTAGCTCCAGGGGTTAATGAAAAACTGTTTTTT. It codes for CASSVAPGVNEKLFF.

The chain joins TRBV19 to TRBJ2-7, with 7 positions matching TRBD1. The V segment lost 1 base and the J segment 5 bases; nucleotides outside the gene matches: 8. This CDR3 comprises 15 residues. Per the germline V gene, CDR1 is LNHDA and CDR2 is SQIVND (reference sequence). This chain's CDR3 is CASSIGSRTGDEQYF. CDR3 nucleotide sequence: TGTGCCAGTAGTATAGGTTCCCGAACAGGGGACGAGCAGTACTTC.

This chain connects TRBV27 to TRBJ2-7; a weak D match, TRBD2 (7 bases). Germline V gene sequence: CDR1 MNHEY, CDR2 SMNVEV (reference sequence). V was cut by 6 bases and J by 0 bases, with 12 bases left in between. This CDR3 is built from 14 residues. The CDR3 nucleotides are TGTGCCAGCAGACGGGGAGGGGGCTCCTACGAGCAGTACTTC. Residues: CASRRGGGSYEQYF.

The rearrangement links TRBV5-1 to TRBJ2-2; 7 bases are shared with TRBD1. The CDR3 runs 16 residues. Germline CDR1 is SGHRS and CDR2 is YFSETQ. Unmatched junction bases numbered 10, after V lost 3 bases and J lost 5 bases. The CDR3 nucleotides are TGCGCCAGCAGCTGGGCAGGGGGAGTCGGGACCGGGGAGCTGTTTTTT. Amino acid sequence: CASSWAGGVGTGELFF. The variable domain in full, with the rest retrieved from reference TRBV5-1 and TRBJ2-2, is KAGVTQTPRYLIKTRGQQVTLSCSPISGHRSVSWYQQTPGQGLQFLFEYFSETQRNKGNFPGRFSGRQFSNSRSEMNVSTLELGDSALYLCASSWAGGVGTGELFFGEGSRLTVL.

On this clone: Other nucleotide sequences in the sample specify the same CDR3. The V gene is TRBV9, the J gene TRBJ2-7; 10 bases fit TRBD1. The junction had 1 base not matched to a gene; V was cut back by 5 bases and J by 2 bases. The CDR3 covers 13 residues. Germline-derived CDR1 and CDR2 are SGDLS and YYNGEE. The CDR3 loop reads CASSGQGAYEQYF. The DNA of the CDR3 is TGTGCCAGCAGTGGACAGGGGGCCTACGAGCAGTACTTC. The full variable domain, completed using reference TRBV9 and TRBJ2-7, is DSGVTQTPKHLITATGQRVTLRCSPRSGDLSVYWYQQSLDQGLQFLIQYYNGEERAKGNILERFSAQQFPDLHSELNLSSLELGDSALYFCASSGQGAYEQYFGPGTRLTVT.

The chain carries TRBV19 and TRBJ1-1, with D unclear. Germline-derived CDR1 and CDR2 are LNHDA and SQIVND (reference sequence). The CDR3 contains 13 residues. V gave up 7 bases and J gave up 1 base, with 10 bases separating them. Here the CDR3 DNA reads TGTGCCAGTAAGGAGACTTCGAACACTGAAGCTTTCTTT. It specifies CASKETSNTEAFF.

V usage is TRBV6-1 and J usage is TRBJ1-3; 7 positions agree with TRBD1. This CDR3 region has 14 residues. Per germline, CDR1 MNHNS and CDR2 SASEGT. V lost 2 bases and J lost 3; bases outside the gene matches: 1. In DNA form, the CDR3 reads TGTGCCAGCAGTGAAAGGACAGGTGGAAACACCATATATTTT. This gives the protein CASSERTGGNTIYF.

The CDR3 is CASSVEGGADTQYF. CDR3 nucleotide sequence: TGTGCCAGCAGCGTAGAAGGGGGGGCAGATACGCAGTATTTT. The chain has TRBV9 and TRBJ2-3; D perhaps matches TRBD2 (7 bases). In germline, CDR1 is SGDLS, CDR2 YYNGEE. The length of the CDR3 is 14 residues. The germline V and J ends were trimmed by 0 bases and 4 bases, with 9 bases remaining between them.